This record covers a single T cell receptor beta chain. No antigen is known for it. One end of the junction is discordant with germline, which a read error may explain. This entry comes from a study of regulatory T cells in long-lasting Graves disease. Regarding the study as a whole: Newly diagnosed disease favored TRBV20-1 and TRBJ2-1 over persistent disease.

For TCR beta, libraries came from iRepertoire HTBI primers and Arm-PCR of CDR3 regions. From the multiplex PCR reads, TCRdb called clonotypes with MiXCR, one entry per CDR3 protein. The sample yields 550,000 to 700,000 distinct CDR3 sequences, about 16% seen once. The time point: newly diagnosed GD, antithyroid drugs for less than 3 months. RNA from PBMCs was the source of the TCR library. The germline CDR1 and CDR2 sequences are LGHDT and YNNKEL (reference sequence). The CDR3 extends over 12 amino acids. These same data were also listed under a study on T cells in Graves' hyperthyroidism and ophthalmopathy. That paper notes: Exclusion criteria comprised uncontrolled infection, other autoimmune disease, pregnancy or lactation.

Sequenced here: peripheral blood mononuclear cells (PBMCs), sampled at new diagnosis, from a patient treated with antithyroid drugs. The chain combines TRBV3-1 with TRBJ2-7; D call uncertain. The sequence was obtained from a man younger than 35 with Graves disease. DNA of the CDR3: TGTGGCAGCAGCCAGAGAGCGTACGAGCAGTACTTC. Translated, it gives CGSSQRAYEQYF.